This T cell receptor (beta chain) was obtained from a study of blood T cell repertoires in COVID-19. Study context: From the United States, Italy and Spain came samples of acute and convalescent COVID-19.

Data came from immunoSEQ multiplex PCR; TCRdb stores just in-frame clones and leaves some out. The profile shows 290,000 or so clones, approximately 89% of them singletons. This TCR was sampled from a woman between 18 and 30 years old who had recovered from COVID-19. Sequenced material: PBMCs or T cells enriched from blood (not recorded which).

CDR3 residues: CASSLSAAQSSYNEQFF. The CDR3 nucleotides are TGTGCCAGCAGTTTATCGGCGGCCCAGAGCTCCTACAATGAGCAGTTCTTC. The chain uses TRBV27 and TRBJ2-1; D is ambiguous. The CDR3 is made up of 17 amino acids. Germline values: CDR1 MNHEY, CDR2 SMNVEV (reference sequence). V was cut by 0 bases and J by 0 bases, with 12 bases left in between.